These 23 T cell receptor beta chains came from one sample sequenced in a study of radiation and T cells in renal cell carcinoma (dated by TCRdb to 2018 to 2020). Receptors were amplified or captured by the immunoSEQ multiplex PCR assay. What TCRdb holds here is the immuneACCESS table cut down to in-frame rearrangements. Part of the clones is not present; checked against another copy, under half of the missing clones reflect an unresolved V gene, and the others are unexplained. The sample has around 99,000 clones on record, around 80% of them singletons. In total, the top ten clones hold 6.5% to 8% of the sample. The time point label, read with the paper, signifies: blood 4 weeks post-SBRT, at nephrectomy. The sample's treatment or condition, from its label and the paper: 15 Gy SBRT to primary tumor, nephrectomy 4 weeks later. Sequenced here: blood, sampled from a patient whose treatment included radiotherapy and nephrectomy. The source is a man in his 60s with renal cell carcinoma.

V is TRBV9 and J is TRBJ1-1; D is uncertain. The V end was cut by 4 bases, the J end by 0 bases, with 10 bases between. The germline CDR1 and CDR2 sequences are SGDLS and YYNGEE. This CDR3 is 14 amino acids long. CDR3 DNA: TGTGCCAGCAGCCTGCTAAATGTGAACACTGAAGCTTTCTTT. Protein sequence: CASSLLNVNTEAFF.

This chain connects TRBV6-5 to TRBJ2-1; 7 bases are a match to TRBD2. Germline values: CDR1 MNHEY, CDR2 SVGAGI. CDR3 size: 16 residues. The junction had 6 bases not matched to a gene; V was cut back by 2 bases and J by 2 bases. The CDR3, as DNA: TGTGCCAGCAGTTACCGTGGCGGGAGAGCCTACAATGAGCAGTTCTTC. Protein product: CASSYRGGRAYNEQFF.

The rearrangement links TRBV7-2 to TRBJ2-5; the D gene is possibly TRBD2 (6 bases). Germline CDR1 is SGHTA and CDR2 is FQGNSA. Trimming shortened V by 3 bases and J by 0 bases, and 11 bases separated the two germline ends. This CDR3 is 15 amino acids long. Here the CDR3 reads CASSFLAAYQETQYF. The CDR3, as DNA: TGTGCCAGCAGCTTTTTAGCGGCGTACCAAGAGACCCAGTACTTC. Supplemented by reference TRBV7-2 and TRBJ2-5, the full variable domain reads GAGVSQSPSNKVTEKGKDVELRCDPISGHTALYWYRQSLGQGLEFLIYFQGNSAPDKSGLPSDRFSAERTGGSVSTLTIQRTQQEDSAVYLCASSFLAAYQETQYFGPGTRLLVL.

This clone was counted a few times. V gene TRBV19 combines with J gene TRBJ1-1, with TRBD1 as a possible D gene (6 bases). V lost 5 bases and J 7 bases, leaving 17 bases between the germline ends. This CDR3 is built from 14 residues. Per the germline V gene, CDR1 is LNHDA and CDR2 is SQIVND (reference sequence). In nucleotides, the CDR3 is TGTGCCAGTAGTGGACAACAGGGAGCGGGTGAAGCTTTCTTT. This translates into CASSGQQGAGEAFF.

The chain combines TRBV18 with TRBJ2-2; TRBD1 or TRBD2 may be the D gene (5 bases each). Germline V gene lookup returns CDR1 KGHSH and CDR2 LQKENI. V lost 2 bases and J lost 6, with 16 bases in between. The CDR3 is 16 amino acids. The CDR3 DNA reads as TGTGCCAGCTCACCAACGCTGGAGAGGGGCGCCGGGGAGCTGTTTTTT. This codes for CASSPTLERGAGELFF.

In this sample, this clone turned up a few times. J is TRBJ1-3 and V is TRBV5-8; D unresolved. Germline values: CDR1 SGHTS, CDR2 YDEGEE. Trimming removed 6 bases at V and 0 bases at J, with 13 bases between. The CDR3 is made up of 15 amino acids. The CDR3 bases are TGTGCCAGCACAAAGAGGCTCGGCTCTGGAAACACCATATATTTT. It specifies CASTKRLGSGNTIYF.

The gene calls are TRBV4-2 and TRBJ2-3, with 11 nucleotides matching TRBD2. V shed 1 base, J shed 4 bases, and the junction held 7 bases outside the gene matches. CDR3 size: 17 residues. Germline CDR1 is LGHNA and CDR2 is YNFKEQ. The chain's CDR3 is CASSQGGSGGASDTQYF. In DNA, the CDR3 is TGTGCCAGCAGCCAAGGTGGTAGCGGGGGGGCATCAGATACGCAGTATTTT.

The V gene is TRBV10-2, the J gene TRBJ2-5; D is unresolved. The CDR3 extends over 14 amino acids. Per the germline V gene, CDR1 is WSHSY and CDR2 is SAAADI. The V end lost 3 bases, the J end lost 1 base, and 9 bases lay between the germline ends. The CDR3 loop reads CASSEGAFQETQYF. The DNA for the CDR3 is TGCGCCAGCAGTGAAGGAGCGTTCCAAGAGACCCAGTACTTC.

Turning to this clone: The same CDR3 arises from other DNA sequences in this sample as well. This chain joins TRBV7-9 and TRBJ2-3; D call uncertain. This CDR3 comprises 11 residues. Germline-derived CDR1 and CDR2 are SEHNR and FQNEAQ (reference sequence). With 3 bases removed from V and 4 bases from J, the gap between germline ends came to 2 bases. The CDR3 DNA follows: TGTGCCAGCAGCTTGGCAGATACGCAGTATTTT. Its protein product is CASSLADTQYF.

The genes are TRBV21-1 and TRBJ2-7; TRBD2 is the table's D call and was not checked against the DNA. TRBV21-1 is a pseudogene locus. The CDR3 consists of 15 residues. CDR3 residues: CARPLVSGPNDEQYF. In nucleotides, the CDR3 is TGTGCCAGACCCCTAGTAAGCGGCCCTAACGACGAGCAGTACTTC.

This rearrangement joins TRBV2 to TRBJ2-2; the match to TRBD1 covers 8 bases. Germline values: CDR1 SNHLY, CDR2 FYNNEI. The CDR3 loop spans 14 amino acids. V lost 4 bases to trimming and J lost 4 bases; unmatched junction nucleotides: 2. In DNA form, the CDR3 reads TGTGCCAGCAGTGTCGGGACAGGCACCGGGGAGCTGTTTTTT. It translates to CASSVGTGTGELFF.

The CDR3 loop is CASSPTSFTGELFF. In DNA form, the CDR3 reads TGTGCCAGCAGTCCCACTAGCTTCACCGGGGAGCTGTTTTTT. The J gene is TRBJ2-2, the V gene TRBV28; D may be TRBD2 (6 bases). This CDR3 region has 14 residues. Looked up from germline, CDR1 is MDHEN and CDR2 is SYDVKM. Trimming shortened V by 5 bases and J by 4 bases, and 11 bases separated the two germline ends.

The J gene is TRBJ2-5, the V gene TRBV9; TRBD2 might be the D (5 bases). The CDR3 is made up of 16 amino acids. Germline CDR1 SGDLS, CDR2 YYNGEE. Deletions cut 0 bases from V and 5 bases from J, with 17 bases between. The chain's CDR3 is CASSVATGTPGETQYF. The DNA for the CDR3 is TGTGCCAGCAGCGTAGCTACGGGAACACCTGGGGAGACCCAGTACTTC.

The table lists this clone with a count of one. The genes are TRBV19 and TRBJ2-7; 9 bases agree with TRBD2. There are 13 residues in the CDR3. The junction had 3 bases not matched to a gene; V was cut back by 3 bases and J by 6 bases. Looked up from germline, CDR1 is LNHDA and CDR2 is SQIVND (reference sequence). The CDR3 coding sequence is TGTGCCAGTAGTATTGCGGGGGGGGTCGAGCAGTACTTC. Encoded protein: CASSIAGGVEQYF.

This clone appeared once. This chain links TRBV29-1 with TRBJ2-5; 10 nucleotides agree with TRBD1. The germline V gene has CDR1 SQVTM and CDR2 ANQGSEA. J gave up 2 bases and V 6 bases, and 18 bases lay outside the gene matches. CDR3 length: 18 residues. The CDR3 coding sequence is TGCAGCGTCCCTCGGAGGGGACAGGGGCCCAACGCACAAGAGACCCAGTACTTC. It codes for CSVPRRGQGPNAQETQYF.

The chain uses TRBV4-3 and TRBJ2-4, with 12 bases matching TRBD1. This CDR3 spans 17 amino acids. Unmatched junction bases numbered 15, after V lost 2 bases and J lost 13 bases. Germline CDR1 is LGHNA and CDR2 is YSLEER. This chain's CDR3 is CASSQSMMGQGAVKQYF. The CDR3 nucleotides read TGCGCCAGCAGCCAAAGTATGATGGGACAGGGGGCGGTTAAACAGTACTTC.

The rearrangement joins TRBV13 to TRBJ1-2; 8 bases agree with TRBD1. This CDR3 has 13 amino acids. CDR1 PRHDT and CDR2 FYEKMQ come from the germline V gene (reference sequence). The V gene end was trimmed by 2 bases and the J gene end by 8 bases; junction bases not matched to a gene: 4. The DNA of the CDR3 is TGTGCCAGCAGCTTACAGGGGGCGCAGGGCTACACCTTC. Translated: CASSLQGAQGYTF.

The chain uses TRBV28 and TRBJ2-7; 11 bases match TRBD2. Germline V gene lookup returns CDR1 MDHEN and CDR2 SYDVKM. The CDR3 is 18 amino acids. Trimming removed 6 bases from V and 0 bases from J; junction bases left unmatched: 13. CDR3 amino acids: CASSPSSGLAALSYEQYF. CDR3 nucleotide sequence: TGTGCCAGCAGCCCTAGTTCGGGACTAGCGGCCCTCTCCTACGAGCAGTACTTC.

The chain links TRBV7-2 to TRBJ2-4; D is possibly TRBD2 (5 bases). Trimming shortened V by 1 base and J by 3 bases, and 7 bases separated the two germline ends. Germline lookup yields CDR1 SGHTA and CDR2 FQGNSA. The CDR3 has 14 residues. The CDR3 coding sequence is TGTGCCAGCAGCTTAGGACTAAACAAAAACATTCAGTACTTC. Amino acid sequence: CASSLGLNKNIQYF.

This clone has a single count. The gene calls are TRBV29-1 and TRBJ2-2; no clear D gene. The germline V gene has CDR1 SQVTM and CDR2 ANQGSEA. CDR3 size: 12 residues. Trimming left V 4 bases short and J 4 bases short, with 7 bases between. CDR3 amino acids: CSVGYPTGELFF. CDR3 DNA: TGCAGCGTTGGGTATCCCACCGGGGAGCTGTTTTTT.

This clone came up a few times. CDR3 region: CASSVAGAEGKLFF. CDR3 nucleotide sequence: TGTGCCAGCAGTGTGGCCGGGGCTGAAGGAAAACTGTTTTTT. The chain joins TRBV2 to TRBJ1-4, with D tentatively TRBD1 (5 bases). V gave up 4 bases and J gave up 10 bases, with 16 bases separating them. CDR1 and CDR2 (germline): SNHLY, FYNNEI. The length of the CDR3 is 14 residues.

The CDR3 DNA sequence: TGTGCCAGTGCCCGGCAGGGGACCCGACAAGAGACCCAGTACTTC. It codes for CASARQGTRQETQYF. This chain connects TRBV2 to TRBJ2-5; tentatively, D is TRBD1 (6 bases). Germline CDR1 is SNHLY and CDR2 is FYNNEI. The CDR3 is 15 amino acids. V lost 9 bases and J 2 bases, leaving 19 bases between the germline ends. Supplemented by reference TRBV2 and TRBJ2-5, the full variable domain reads EPEVTQTPSHQVTQMGQEVILRCVPISNHLYFYWYRQILGQKVEFLVSFYNNEISEKSEIFDDQFSVERPDGSNFTLKIRSTKLEDSAMYFCASARQGTRQETQYFGPGTRLLVL.

The V call is TRBV30, the J call TRBJ1-5; no clear D. CDR3 size: 13 residues. Germline values: CDR1 GTSNPN, CDR2 SVGIG (reference sequence). With 1 base removed from V and 4 bases from J, the gap between germline ends came to 8 bases. The CDR3 nucleotides read TGTGCCTGGAGTGCAGGAAGAAATCAGCCCCAGCATTTT. It is translated as CAWSAGRNQPQHF.